One and the same sample provided the 19 T cell receptor beta chains below, sequenced in a study of control samples from healthy donors and cancer patients (dated by TCRdb to 2018 to 2021). The library was prepared using the immunoSEQ multiplex PCR assay. Not all clones reach the TCRdb copy of this immuneACCESS table, which keeps in-frame sequences only. Checked studies attribute under half of the gap to unresolved V genes and leave the rest unexplained. The table for this sample lists 45,000 to 60,000 clones; around 94% of them were counted only once. The top ten clonotypes cover approximately 4.3% of the sample. The sample was blood. Every receptor here comes from a man between 25 and 39 years old in good health.

The chain uses TRBV6-1 and TRBJ1-1; D gene uncertain. The ends were cut back, 1 base at V and 1 base at J, with 4 bases in the middle. The CDR3 totals 13 residues. CDR1 and CDR2 (germline): MNHNS, SASEGT. The CDR3 protein is CASSEVGNTEAFF. CDR3 bases: TGTGCCAGCAGTGAAGTGGGGAACACTGAAGCTTTCTTT.

This rearrangement joins TRBV4-3 to TRBJ2-7; TRBD1 is a possible D gene (6 bases). V was pared by 0 bases and J by 1 base, with 10 bases between. The CDR3 is 15 amino acids. Per germline, CDR1 LGHNA and CDR2 YSLEER. CDR3 loop: CASSQDTRGSYEQYF. For the CDR3, the DNA is TGCGCCAGCAGCCAAGATACCAGGGGATCCTACGAGCAGTACTTC.

This chain connects TRBV19 to TRBJ2-1, with 12 bases lining up with TRBD2. Germline CDR1 LNHDA, CDR2 SQIVND (reference sequence). V was pared by 11 bases and J by 7 bases, with 9 bases of the junction left unmatched. The CDR3 has 14 residues. CDR3 sequence (DNA): TGTGCCGGGGCGACTAGCGGGAGAGCTAATGAGCAGTTCTTC. Encoded protein: CAGATSGRANEQFF.

The V gene is TRBV10-3, the J gene TRBJ1-1; D is undetermined. The CDR3 is made up of 12 amino acids. V dropped 6 bases and J dropped 5 bases, with 10 bases sitting between them. Looked up from germline, CDR1 is ENHRY and CDR2 is SYGVKD. This chain's CDR3 is CAIRGPGTEAFF. CDR3 nucleotides: TGTGCCATCAGGGGTCCCGGGACTGAAGCTTTCTTT.

This rearrangement joins TRBV7-8 to TRBJ2-5; 9 nucleotides align to TRBD2. The length of the CDR3 is 17 residues. Trimming removed 5 bases from V and 5 bases from J; junction bases left unmatched: 15. The germline CDR1 and CDR2 sequences are SGHVS and FQNEAQ. The CDR3 region has the DNA TGTGCCAGCAGCCCCCTCGGGAGCGGGGGGTTGGGGGAGACCCAGTACTTC. As protein: CASSPLGSGGLGETQYF.

The chain carries TRBV7-6 and TRBJ2-7, with D perhaps being TRBD1 or TRBD2 (6 bases each). The CDR3 totals 14 residues. Germline V gives CDR1 SGHVS, CDR2 FNYEAQ. V was trimmed by 5 bases and J by 2 bases, leaving 13 bases between them. The DNA of the CDR3 is TGTGCCAGCAGCACAGGGACTCCGACCTACGAGCAGTACTTC. Its translation: CASSTGTPTYEQYF. Based on the CDR3 plus reference TRBV7-6 and TRBJ2-7, the full variable domain is GAGVSQSPRYKVTKRGQDVALRCDPISGHVSLYWYRQALGQGPEFLTYFNYEAQQDKSGLPNDRFSAERPEGSISTLTIQRTEQRDSAMYRCASSTGTPTYEQYFGPGTRLTVT.

This clone showed up just once. The chain links TRBV10-3 to TRBJ2-7; weak D call: TRBD1 (6 bases). Germline V CDR1 and CDR2: ENHRY, SYGVKD. V was shortened by 6 bases and J by 3 bases, with 12 bases between the two germline ends. CDR3 length: 13 residues. The CDR3 nucleotides read TGTGCCATCAGGGACAGCCTCAACTACGAGCAGTACTTC. It encodes CAIRDSLNYEQYF.

The V and J genes are TRBV27 and TRBJ2-1, with 14 nucleotides matching TRBD2. With 6 bases clipped from V and 7 bases from J, the junction kept 5 bases outside the gene matches. The CDR3 runs to 15 residues. The germline V gene has CDR1 MNHEY and CDR2 SMNVEV (reference sequence). CDR3 sequence (DNA): TGTGCCAGCAGGTCCGGGACTAGCGGGGGTAATGAGCAGTTCTTC. Translating it yields CASRSGTSGGNEQFF.

This chain links TRBV6-5 with TRBJ1-2; D unresolved. Germline lookup yields CDR1 MNHEY and CDR2 SVGAGI. The CDR3 totals 14 residues. Between the trimmed V and J ends, which lost 9 bases and 0 bases, there was a span of 14 bases. The CDR3: CASRHNTANYGYTF. The CDR3 nucleotides are TGTGCCAGTAGACATAACACGGCTAACTATGGCTACACCTTC.

This chain joins TRBV29-1 and TRBJ2-7; no clear D. V shed 4 bases and J shed 3 bases, with 10 bases lying between them. Germline CDR1 is SQVTM and CDR2 is ANQGSEA. The CDR3 is 12 amino acids. CDR3 region: CSVGGRIYEQYF. The DNA for the CDR3 is TGCAGCGTTGGGGGTCGGATCTACGAGCAGTACTTC.

The chain links TRBV2 to TRBJ2-2; 7 bases fit TRBD2. The CDR3 length is 16 residues. Trimming cost V 0 bases and J 3 bases; bases outside gene matches: 4. The germline CDR1 and CDR2 sequences are SNHLY and FYNNEI. CDR3 in DNA: TGTGCCAGCAGTGAAGCGGCGGGGAGGGACACCGGGGAGCTGTTTTTT. Protein: CASSEAAGRDTGELFF. Full variable domain (missing parts from reference TRBV2 and TRBJ2-2): EPEVTQTPSHQVTQMGQEVILRCVPISNHLYFYWYRQILGQKVEFLVSFYNNEISEKSEIFDDQFSVERPDGSNFTLKIRSTKLEDSAMYFCASSEAAGRDTGELFFGEGSRLTVL.

This chain links TRBV24-1 with TRBJ2-2; 14 bases match TRBD2. There are 16 residues in the CDR3. Germline V gene data show CDR1 as KGHDR and CDR2 as SFDVKD. Trimming cost V 3 bases and J 9 bases; bases outside gene matches: 5. The chain's CDR3 is CATSDPGTSGSWELFF. CDR3 nucleotide sequence: TGTGCCACCAGTGATCCCGGGACTAGCGGGAGTTGGGAGCTGTTTTTT.

The rearrangement joins TRBV27 to TRBJ1-5; D is possibly TRBD1 (5 bases). Deletions cut 4 bases from V and 0 bases from J, with 13 bases between. The CDR3 is made up of 16 amino acids. Looked up from germline, CDR1 is MNHEY and CDR2 is SMNVEV (reference sequence). The CDR3 spells CASSSTDLHSNQPQHF. The CDR3 nucleotides are TGTGCCAGCAGTTCGACAGACCTTCATAGCAATCAGCCCCAGCATTTT.

This chain links TRBV5-4 with TRBJ1-5; no definite D call. This CDR3 is built from 12 residues. V shed 2 bases and J shed 3 bases, with 3 bases lying between them. The germline CDR1 and CDR2 sequences are SGHNT and YYREEE (reference sequence). CDR3 DNA sequence: TGTGCCAGCAGCTTTAACAATCAGCCCCAGCATTTT. Protein product: CASSFNNQPQHF.

The V and J genes are TRBV10-1 and TRBJ1-1; possible D gene TRBD1, 6 bases. Germline V CDR1 and CDR2: WNHNN, SYGVQD (reference sequence). The CDR3 is 14 amino acids. Deletions cut 6 bases from V and 2 bases from J, with 13 bases between. The CDR3 nucleotides read TGCGCCAGCAGCTCTGGACAGCTTAACACTGAAGCTTTCTTT. Residues: CASSSGQLNTEAFF.

V gene TRBV24-1 combines with J gene TRBJ1-2; 7 bases agree with TRBD1. Trimming at V came to 4 bases and at J to 6 bases, leaving 7 bases not matched to a gene. This CDR3 contains 14 residues. Germline values: CDR1 KGHDR, CDR2 SFDVKD. CDR3 sequence reads: CATSDPTGVDGYTF. The CDR3 region has the DNA TGTGCCACCAGTGACCCAACAGGGGTCGATGGCTACACCTTC.

This chain joins TRBV5-8 and TRBJ2-1; TRBD2 matches at 9 bases. V shed 6 bases and J 4 bases; nucleotides not matched to a gene: 8. CDR1 is SGHTS and CDR2 is YDEGEE in the germline V gene. The length of the CDR3 is 15 residues. The CDR3 DNA follows: TGTGCCAGCACAATAGCGGGAGTGGGGTACAATGAGCAGTTCTTC. Translated: CASTIAGVGYNEQFF.

The chain combines TRBV7-9 with TRBJ1-4; no clear D gene. The length of the CDR3 is 13 residues. Trimming stripped 4 bases from V and 4 bases from J, with 7 bases between. Germline V lookup: CDR1 SEHNR, CDR2 FQNEAQ (reference sequence). As DNA, the CDR3 is TGTGCCAGCAGCTCTACGGATAATGAAAAACTGTTTTTT. This gives the protein CASSSTDNEKLFF.

This chain joins TRBV7-9 and TRBJ2-3, with D perhaps TRBD2 (7 bases). V was trimmed by 8 bases and J by 6 bases, leaving 12 bases between them. The CDR3 has 12 residues. Germline V gives CDR1 SEHNR, CDR2 FQNEAQ (reference sequence). In DNA form, the CDR3 reads TGTGCCAGCTTGGGAGGGGGTGATACGCAGTATTTT. The encoded protein is CASLGGGDTQYF.